Below, one T cell receptor beta chain is given with its context. The length of the CDR3 is 14 residues. Looked up from germline, CDR1 is SGHTA and CDR2 is FQGNSA. Losses at the gene ends were 4 bases for V and 0 bases for J; bases not matched to a gene: 2. The data originate from a study of blood T cell repertoires in COVID-19. Repertoires were generated with immunoSEQ multiplex PCR, while TCRdb's copy carries only in-frame clones and drops some. The profile covers 80,000 to 95,000 clones, with around 90% appearing a single time and 3% taken by the ten largest. The chain uses TRBV7-2 and TRBJ2-7; TRBD1 matches at 8 bases. The source material was peripheral blood. The source is a woman aged 45-65 years with active or convalescent COVID-19. This CDR3 is CASSWQGASYEQYF. The CDR3 DNA is TGTGCCAGCAGCTGGCAGGGGGCCTCCTACGAGCAGTACTTC.